A single sample gave rise to the 3 T cell receptor beta chains below, sequenced in a study of OX40 agonist ivuxolimab in advanced cancers. TCRdb keeps only in-frame clones here, not all; method: immunoSEQ multiplex PCR. The repertoire includes some 50,000 clones, roughly 93% of them detected once, and under 20% sits in the top ten. The sample in question was CD4+ or CD8+ T cells sorted from blood, obtained in a trial of the OX40 agonist ivuxolimab. The receptors shown here come from an adult with an advanced solid tumor such as melanoma, head and neck, liver or kidney cancer.

The chain has TRBV4-1 and TRBJ2-5; unclear D gene. The CDR3 consists of 11 residues. Germline V CDR1 and CDR2: MGHRA, YSYEKL. V lost 1 base and J 13 bases, leaving 10 bases between the germline ends. CDR3 nucleotide sequence: TGCGCCAGCAGCCAAGGGGCTACCAGGTACTTC. Amino acids: CASSQGATRYF.

The chain uses TRBV4-1 and TRBJ2-1, with TRBD2 matching over 12 bases. CDR1 is MGHRA and CDR2 is YSYEKL in the germline V gene. V shed 9 bases and J 9 bases; nucleotides not matched to a gene: 9. The CDR3 contains 14 residues. The CDR3 reads CASKSSGRAGEQFF. The CDR3 bases are TGCGCCAGTAAATCTAGCGGGAGGGCCGGTGAGCAGTTCTTC.

This sequence joins TRBV11-2 and TRBJ2-3; 10 bases match TRBD2. CDR3 length equals 19 residues. Per the germline V gene, CDR1 is SGHAT and CDR2 is FQNNGV. V gave up 1 base and J gave up 2 bases; unmatched junction bases: 12. CDR3 in amino acids: CASSLGVLAGLQNTDTQYF. Here the CDR3 DNA reads TGTGCCAGCAGCTTAGGGGTACTAGCGGGACTCCAAAACACAGATACGCAGTATTTT.